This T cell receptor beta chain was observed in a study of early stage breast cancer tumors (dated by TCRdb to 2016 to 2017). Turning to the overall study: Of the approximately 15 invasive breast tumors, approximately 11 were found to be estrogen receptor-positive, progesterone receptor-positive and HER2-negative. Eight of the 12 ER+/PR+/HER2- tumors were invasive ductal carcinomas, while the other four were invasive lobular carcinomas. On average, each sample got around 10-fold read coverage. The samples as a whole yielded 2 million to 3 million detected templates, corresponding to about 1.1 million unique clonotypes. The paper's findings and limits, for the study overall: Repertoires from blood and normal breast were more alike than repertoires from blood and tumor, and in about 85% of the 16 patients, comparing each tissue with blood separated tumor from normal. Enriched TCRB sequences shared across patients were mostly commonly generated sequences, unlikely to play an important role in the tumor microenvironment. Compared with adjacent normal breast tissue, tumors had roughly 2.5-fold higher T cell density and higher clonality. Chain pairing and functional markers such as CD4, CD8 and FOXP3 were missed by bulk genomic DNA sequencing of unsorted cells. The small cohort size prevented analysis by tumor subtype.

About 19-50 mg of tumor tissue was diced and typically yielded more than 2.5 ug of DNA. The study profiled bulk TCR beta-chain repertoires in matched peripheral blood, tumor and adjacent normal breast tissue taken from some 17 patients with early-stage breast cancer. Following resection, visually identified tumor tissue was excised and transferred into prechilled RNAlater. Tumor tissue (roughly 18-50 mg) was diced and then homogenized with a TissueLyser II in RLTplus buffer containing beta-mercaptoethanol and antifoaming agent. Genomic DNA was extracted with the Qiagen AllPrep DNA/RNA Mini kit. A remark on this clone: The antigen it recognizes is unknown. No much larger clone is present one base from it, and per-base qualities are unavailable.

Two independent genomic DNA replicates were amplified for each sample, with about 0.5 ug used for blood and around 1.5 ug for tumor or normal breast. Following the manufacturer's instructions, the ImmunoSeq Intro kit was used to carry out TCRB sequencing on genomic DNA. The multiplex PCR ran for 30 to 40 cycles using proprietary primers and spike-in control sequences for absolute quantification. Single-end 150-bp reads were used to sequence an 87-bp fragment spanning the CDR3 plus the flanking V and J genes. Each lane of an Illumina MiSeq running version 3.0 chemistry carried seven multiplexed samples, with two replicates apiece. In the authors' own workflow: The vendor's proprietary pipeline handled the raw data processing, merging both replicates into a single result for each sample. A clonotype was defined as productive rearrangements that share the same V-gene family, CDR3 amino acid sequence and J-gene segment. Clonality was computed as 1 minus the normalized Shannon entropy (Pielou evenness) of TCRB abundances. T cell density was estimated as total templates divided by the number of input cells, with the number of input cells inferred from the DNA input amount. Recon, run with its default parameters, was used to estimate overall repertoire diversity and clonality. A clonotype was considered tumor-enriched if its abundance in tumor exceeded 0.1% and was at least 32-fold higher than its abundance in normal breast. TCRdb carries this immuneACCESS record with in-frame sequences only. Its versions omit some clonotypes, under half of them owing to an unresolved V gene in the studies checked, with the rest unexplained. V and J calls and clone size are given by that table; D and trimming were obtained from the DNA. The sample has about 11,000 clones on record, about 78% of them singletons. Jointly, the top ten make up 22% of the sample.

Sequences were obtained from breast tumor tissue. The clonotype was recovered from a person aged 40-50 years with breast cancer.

Here the CDR3 is given as CASSIDRGGAEEQYF. The nucleotide sequence reads as follows: TGTGCCAGTAGTATAGATCGAGGGGGCGCGGAGGAGCAGTACTTC. This receptor chain uses TRBV19 and TRBJ2-7, and 7 junctional nucleotides match TRBD1. According to the germline V gene (reference sequence), CDR1 reads LNHDA and CDR2 reads SQIVND. Including cysteine and phenylalanine, the CDR3 has 15 amino acids. The DNA shown is the 45-base CDR3, in frame from base 1. Ends trimmed: V by 0 bases, J by 7 bases; bases unmatched to a gene: 9.